These 21 T cell receptor beta chains were all obtained from the same sample, sequenced in a study of T cell responses to AZD1222 COVID-19 vaccine. The repertoire was sequenced with immunoSEQ multiplex PCR; TCRdb's copy has only in-frame clones and lacks some. The sample lists nearly 110,000 clones; around 89% were seen once. The material sequenced was peripheral blood, taken on day 0 of AZD1222 vaccination. The origin of the receptors is an adult in good health.

The V gene is TRBV19, the J gene TRBJ2-1, with D perhaps TRBD1 (5 bases). The CDR3 contains 15 residues. V lost 7 bases to trimming and J lost 0 bases, with 13 bases between them. Germline loops: CDR1 LNHDA, CDR2 SQIVND (reference sequence). CDR3 nucleotide sequence: TGTGCCAGTATCAAGGGGCCCTCCTCCTACAATGAGCAGTTCTTC. Translation gives CASIKGPSSYNEQFF.

The chain recombines TRBV6-5 with TRBJ2-2; 7 bases fit TRBD2. V dropped 10 bases and J dropped 5; count of bases not matched to a gene: 10. Germline V gene sequence: CDR1 MNHEY, CDR2 SVGAGI. This CDR3 region has 14 residues. CDR3: CATRTRPLTGELFF. The CDR3 DNA reads as TGTGCCACGAGGACTAGACCCCTAACCGGGGAGCTGTTTTTT.

The chain couples TRBV7-9 to TRBJ2-5; 8 bases align to TRBD1. CDR1 and CDR2 (germline): SEHNR, FQNEAQ (reference sequence). J gave up 5 bases and V 5 bases, and 4 bases lay outside the gene matches. The CDR3 is made up of 13 amino acids. In DNA, the CDR3 is TGTGCCAGCAGCACCAGGGGGCCCGAGACCCAGTACTTC. Its translation is CASSTRGPETQYF.

The rearrangement joins TRBV6-1 to TRBJ2-1; no firm D call. CDR1 MNHNS and CDR2 SASEGT come from the germline V gene. The CDR3 length is 16 residues. Trimming stripped 3 bases from V and 0 bases from J, with 12 bases between. The CDR3 bases are TGTGCCAGCAGTGAGTTTCCACCTAGCTCCTACAATGAGCAGTTCTTC. Its protein product is CASSEFPPSSYNEQFF.

The chain couples TRBV5-1 to TRBJ2-7, with 7 bases identical to TRBD1. The germline V gene has CDR1 SGHRS and CDR2 YFSETQ. The junction had 11 bases not matched to a gene; V was cut back by 10 bases and J by 1 base. The CDR3 is 14 residues long. CDR3 in DNA: TGCGCCTGTTCCCCCGGGACAGCTTCCTACGAGCAGTACTTC. It is translated as CACSPGTASYEQYF.

The chain employs TRBV19 and TRBJ2-1; D remains ambiguous. The CDR3 loop spans 15 amino acids. Germline V gene sequence: CDR1 LNHDA, CDR2 SQIVND (reference sequence). V dropped 1 base and J dropped 4 bases, with 11 bases sitting between them. The CDR3 spells CASSIVTAGYNEQFF. For the CDR3, the DNA is TGTGCCAGTAGTATAGTAACAGCCGGATACAATGAGCAGTTCTTC.

The rearrangement links TRBV9 to TRBJ1-1, with D possibly being TRBD1 (5 bases). V lost 1 base to trimming and J lost 5 bases, with 15 bases between them. There are 15 residues in the CDR3. Germline V lookup: CDR1 SGDLS, CDR2 YYNGEE. CDR3 sequence: CASSVSFRGETEAFF. The CDR3 coding sequence is TGTGCCAGCAGCGTAAGTTTTCGGGGCGAGACTGAAGCTTTCTTT.

V and J are TRBV29-1 and TRBJ1-2, with a tentative D call TRBD1 (5 bases). The length of the CDR3 is 13 residues. Trimming shortened V by 7 bases and J by 6 bases, and 18 bases separated the two germline ends. Looked up from germline, CDR1 is SQVTM and CDR2 is ANQGSEA. DNA for the CDR3: TGCAGCGCCCCGGGAGGGGCTCGGGATGGCTACACCTTC. Its protein product is CSAPGGARDGYTF.

This sequence joins TRBV6-5 and TRBJ1-5, with D perhaps matching TRBD1 (6 bases). Germline V gene lookup returns CDR1 MNHEY and CDR2 SVGAGI. V lost 6 bases to trimming and J lost 2 bases, with 8 bases between them. The CDR3 extends over 13 amino acids. The CDR3 is CASRAGGNQPQHF. CDR3 nucleotide sequence: TGTGCCAGCAGGGCAGGGGGCAATCAGCCCCAGCATTTT.

This clone occurred a few times. The CDR3 protein is CASSLSLAGTTKFTQYF. The DNA for the CDR3 is TGTGCCAGTAGTCTATCCCTTGCAGGGACTACCAAGTTTACGCAGTATTTT. The V call is TRBV19, the J call TRBJ2-3, with TRBD2 matching 7 bases. Germline V CDR1 and CDR2: LNHDA, SQIVND (reference sequence). V dropped 5 bases and J dropped 8; count of bases not matched to a gene: 19. The CDR3 spans 17 residues.

The table lists this clone with a count of one. V is TRBV6-5 and J is TRBJ2-7; 12 nucleotides agree with TRBD1. The V gene's germline CDR1 is MNHEY and CDR2 SVGAGI. V shed 5 bases, J shed 5 bases, and the junction held 4 bases outside the gene matches. The CDR3 is made up of 14 amino acids. The CDR3 protein is CASSRDRGQDEQYF. In DNA, the CDR3 is TGTGCCAGCAGTCGGGACAGGGGGCAGGACGAGCAGTACTTC.

The rearrangement links TRBV30 to TRBJ1-2; unclear D gene. CDR1 is GTSNPN, CDR2 SVGIG, per germline (reference sequence). This CDR3 spans 14 amino acids. V was cut by 0 bases and J by 5 bases, with 13 bases left in between. DNA of the CDR3: TGTGCCTGGAGTGTTAGCAGGAGGTTGTATGGCTACACCTTC. Translated: CAWSVSRRLYGYTF.

The gene calls are TRBV29-1 and TRBJ1-4; tentatively, D is TRBD1 (6 bases). CDR1 and CDR2 (germline): SQVTM, ANQGSEA. V lost 8 bases to trimming and J lost 8 bases, with 12 bases between them. The CDR3 loop spans 11 amino acids. The CDR3 sequence is CSIHREEKLFF. DNA for the CDR3: TGCAGCATTCACAGGGAGGAAAAACTGTTTTTT. Drawing the rest from reference TRBV29-1 and TRBJ1-4, the complete variable domain is SAVISQKPSRDICQRGTSLTIQCQVDSQVTMMFWYRQQPGQSLTLIATANQGSEATYESGFVIDKFPISRPNLTFSTLTVSNMSPEDSSIYLCSIHREEKLFFGSGTQLSVL.

The chain carries TRBV5-6 and TRBJ1-1; the D gene is possibly TRBD1 (6 bases). The CDR3 consists of 14 residues. Per the germline V gene, CDR1 is SGHDT and CDR2 is YYEEEE. V lost 6 bases, J lost 0 bases, and 12 bases lay in between. The CDR3 DNA follows: TGTGCCAGCACCAGGACAGTCATGAACACTGAAGCTTTCTTT. It specifies CASTRTVMNTEAFF.

This clone was picked up one time. The chain joins TRBV29-1 to TRBJ2-7, with 7 bases fitting TRBD2. Looked up from germline, CDR1 is SQVTM and CDR2 is ANQGSEA. The V segment lost 6 bases and the J segment 2 bases; nucleotides outside the gene matches: 4. CDR3 length: 12 amino acids. The CDR3 sequence: CSVELATYEQYF. The DNA of the CDR3 is TGCAGCGTGGAACTAGCGACCTACGAGCAGTACTTC.

J is TRBJ2-2 and V is TRBV18, with D perhaps TRBD1 (6 bases). With 3 bases removed from V and 1 base from J, the gap between germline ends came to 9 bases. The germline gives CDR1 KGHSH, CDR2 LQKENI. The CDR3 runs 15 residues. For the CDR3, the DNA is TGTGCCAGCTCACCCCAGGGGCTGAACACCGGGGAGCTGTTTTTT. It encodes CASSPQGLNTGELFF.

J is TRBJ2-4 and V is TRBV6-5, with D possibly matching TRBD1 (7 bases). This CDR3 comprises 15 residues. Looked up from germline, CDR1 is MNHEY and CDR2 is SVGAGI. Between the trimmed V and J ends, which lost 6 bases and 0 bases, there was a span of 12 bases. The DNA of the CDR3 is TGTGCCAGCAGCCCAGGGGGGCTAGCCAAAAACATTCAGTACTTC. It translates to CASSPGGLAKNIQYF.

This clone was counted a single time. The chain employs TRBV19 and TRBJ1-5; a possible D gene is TRBD1 (5 bases). CDR3 length: 14 residues. The germline V gene encodes CDR1 LNHDA and CDR2 SQIVND (reference sequence). V shed 9 bases and J shed 2 bases, with 14 bases lying between them. CDR3 sequence (DNA): TGTGCCAGCCAGGGTATCAGGGGCAATCAGCCCCAGCATTTT. It translates to CASQGIRGNQPQHF.

The chain couples TRBV5-1 to TRBJ1-3; 9 bases line up with TRBD1. This CDR3 comprises 17 residues. Per the germline V gene, CDR1 is SGHRS and CDR2 is YFSETQ. V lost 3 bases and J lost 5; bases outside the gene matches: 12. The DNA for the CDR3 is TGCGCCAGCAGCTATTCCCCCGGGACAGGGCTGCGAAACACCATATATTTT. Encoded protein: CASSYSPGTGLRNTIYF. Combining the CDR3 with reference TRBV5-1 and TRBJ1-3 gives the whole variable domain KAGVTQTPRYLIKTRGQQVTLSCSPISGHRSVSWYQQTPGQGLQFLFEYFSETQRNKGNFPGRFSGRQFSNSRSEMNVSTLELGDSALYLCASSYSPGTGLRNTIYFGEGSWLTVV.

This clone has only a few counts. The chain has TRBV6-5 and TRBJ2-2, with TRBD1 matching 11 bases. Germline-derived CDR1 and CDR2 are MNHEY and SVGAGI. The CDR3 is 14 residues long. J lost 7 bases, V lost 6 bases, and 4 bases had no gene match. As DNA, the CDR3 is TGTGCCAGCAGCCCGGGACAGGGGGGCGGGGAGCTGTTTTTT. Its translation is CASSPGQGGGELFF.

The chain is built from TRBV7-9 and TRBJ2-1; D possibly corresponds to TRBD2 (5 bases). The CDR3 has 12 residues. Per germline, CDR1 SEHNR and CDR2 FQNEAQ (reference sequence). V was trimmed by 6 bases and J by 9 bases, leaving 12 bases between them. CDR3 protein: CASSPEGGEQFF. For the CDR3, the DNA is TGTGCCAGCAGTCCCGAGGGCGGTGAGCAGTTCTTC.